This T cell receptor beta chain was profiled in a study of T cells after yellow fever vaccination. Study conclusions and caveats: After the booster, over 95% of CD4 and about nine tenths of CD8 primary-response clones were re-detected. The study found a weaker secondary response that peaked faster, day 5 versus 15.

From germline, CDR1 is SEHNR and CDR2 FQNEAQ (reference sequence). V gave up 4 bases and J gave up 1 base, with 15 bases separating them. This CDR3 spans 16 amino acids. TCRdb re-analysed the 5' RACE reads in MiXCR, keeping a single row per CDR3 protein. The sample has a few hundred thousand distinct CDR3 sequences, around 4.1% seen once; the top ten hold roughly 26%. The table lists this clonotype with many counts. The antigen remains undetermined. This material consisted of PBMCs, taken 5 days after the yellow fever booster vaccination. This chain joins TRBV7-9 and TRBJ2-3; no reliable D call. The receptor comes from a man aged 18 to 35 who received the YFV17D yellow fever vaccine. The CDR3 region has the DNA TGTGCCAGCAGCTCCTACTCGGCCCCCGGCACAGATACGCAGTATTTT. Translated: CASSSYSAPGTDTQYF.